A selection of T cell receptor beta chains follows, all from one sample in a study of blood T cell repertoires in COVID-19. Repertoires were generated with immunoSEQ multiplex PCR, while TCRdb's copy carries only in-frame clones and drops some. This repertoire shows about 280,000 clones, nearly 90% found once; its top ten account for about 1.7%. The material sequenced was PBMCs or T cells enriched from blood (not recorded which). The origin of the receptors is a woman aged 18-29 years with acute COVID-19. Each CDR3 is given with its conserved first and last residue. D genes are given only for firm matches. Not all rows give a size; the values are once, few, many and, for expanded clones, a class.

V: TRBV11-2; J: TRBJ2-5; size: .; D: TRBD2; CDR3: CASSSQRERGETQYF; DNA: TGTGCCAGCAGCTCACAGCGGGAGAGGGGGGAGACCCAGTACTTC
V: TRBV19; J: TRBJ1-5; size: .; D: TRBD1; CDR3: CASSVSGGNNQPQHF; DNA: TGTGCCAGTAGTGTCTCAGGGGGTAACAATCAGCCCCAGCATTTT
V: TRBV28; J: TRBJ2-7; size: .; D: TRBD2; CDR3: CASKPTSGTTYEQYF; DNA: TGTGCCAGCAAACCGACTAGCGGGACAACCTACGAGCAGTACTTC
V: TRBV19; J: TRBJ1-1; size: .; D: .; CDR3: CASKQMNTEAFF; DNA: TGTGCCAGCAAACAGATGAACACTGAAGCTTTCTTT
V: TRBV27; J: TRBJ1-6; size: .; D: .; CDR3: CASSFTDRLSPLHF; DNA: TGTGCCAGCAGTTTTACAGATCGGTTATCACCCCTCCACTTT
V: TRBV2; J: TRBJ1-1; size: .; D: TRBD1; CDR3: CASSETWTGVGTEAFF; DNA: TGTGCCAGCAGTGAAACTTGGACAGGGGTAGGAACTGAAGCTTTCTTT
V: TRBV4-1; J: TRBJ1-1; size: .; D: .; CDR3: CASSQVPRDFTEAFF; DNA: TGCGCCAGCAGCCAAGTACCCAGGGACTTCACTGAAGCTTTCTTT
V: TRBV11-2; J: TRBJ2-3; size: .; D: TRBD2; CDR3: CASSHPTSGSTDTQYF; DNA: TGTGCCAGCAGCCACCCGACTAGCGGAAGCACAGATACGCAGTATTTT
V: TRBV29-1; J: TRBJ2-2; size: .; D: TRBD2; CDR3: CSAKTSGASGGLFF; DNA: TGCAGCGCGAAGACTAGCGGGGCGTCGGGTGGGCTGTTTTTT
V: TRBV5-4; J: TRBJ2-7; size: .; D: TRBD2; CDR3: CASSAPGLAAYEQYF; DNA: TGTGCCAGCAGCGCTCCCGGACTAGCGGCATACGAGCAGTACTTC
V: TRBV19; J: TRBJ1-2; size: .; D: TRBD1; CDR3: CASSTPTGPLRQNGYTF; DNA: TGTGCCAGTAGTACACCGACAGGGCCTCTTCGGCAGAATGGCTACACCTTC
V: TRBV5-1; J: TRBJ2-3; size: .; D: TRBD2; CDR3: CASSFWRGTSGADTQYF; DNA: TGCGCCAGCAGTTTCTGGCGGGGGACTAGTGGAGCAGATACGCAGTATTTT
V: TRBV27; J: TRBJ2-7; size: once; D: .; CDR3: CASSRLGYEQYF; DNA: TGTGCCAGCAGCCGACTAGGCTACGAGCAGTACTTC
V: TRBV25-1; J: TRBJ2-1; size: .; D: .; CDR3: CASRGQLNEQFF; DNA: TGTGCCAGCAGAGGACAGCTCAATGAGCAGTTCTTC
V: TRBV2; J: TRBJ2-7; size: .; D: TRBD2; CDR3: CASRTGLAALEQYF; DNA: TGTGCCAGCCGTACGGGACTAGCAGCCCTCGAGCAGTACTTC
V: TRBV3-1/TRBV3-2; J: TRBJ2-3; size: .; D: TRBD2; CDR3: CASSRLAGGSTDTQYF; DNA: TGTGCCAGCAGCCGACTAGCGGGGGGGAGCACAGATACGCAGTATTTT
V: TRBV7-6; J: TRBJ2-3; size: .; D: TRBD1; CDR3: CASSLEGTGWTDTQYF; DNA: TGTGCCAGCAGCTTAGAGGGGACAGGGTGGACAGATACGCAGTATTTT
V: TRBV5-6; J: TRBJ2-7; size: .; D: TRBD2; CDR3: CASSLSLAGSYEQYF; DNA: TGTGCCAGCAGCTTGAGTCTAGCGGGGTCCTACGAGCAGTACTTC
V: TRBV3-1/TRBV3-2; J: TRBJ2-3; size: .; D: .; CDR3: CASSQLGAGDTQYF; DNA: TGTGCCAGCAGCCAATTGGGGGCGGGAGATACGCAGTATTTT
V: TRBV29-1; J: TRBJ1-1; size: .; D: TRBD1; CDR3: CSVELTGRLPREAFF; DNA: TGCAGCGTTGAATTGACAGGGAGACTACCTAGGGAAGCTTTCTTT
V: TRBV27; J: TRBJ1-3; size: .; D: .; CDR3: CASRKAGRNTIYF; DNA: TGTGCCAGCAGAAAGGCAGGGCGAAACACCATATATTTT
V: TRBV7-6; J: TRBJ1-1; size: .; D: .; CDR3: CASSLDLGRDTEAFF; DNA: TGTGCCAGCAGCTTAGATTTGGGCAGGGACACTGAAGCTTTCTTT
V: TRBV18; J: TRBJ1-6; size: .; D: .; CDR3: CASSPPSGGGNSPLHF; DNA: TGTGCCAGCTCCCCCCCGTCGGGGGGCGGAAATTCACCCCTCCACTTT
V: TRBV2; J: TRBJ2-7; size: .; D: .; CDR3: CAIAPPGGASDYEQYF; DNA: TGTGCCATCGCGCCCCCTGGGGGGGCTAGCGACTACGAGCAGTACTTC
V: TRBV28; J: TRBJ2-1; size: .; D: TRBD2; CDR3: CASTWTSGIYNEQFF; DNA: TGTGCCAGCACCTGGACTAGCGGGATCTACAATGAGCAGTTCTTC
V: TRBV11-2; J: TRBJ2-1; size: .; D: TRBD2; CDR3: CASSLIAGSYNEQFF; DNA: TGTGCCAGCAGCTTAATAGCGGGCTCCTACAATGAGCAGTTCTTC
V: TRBV6-1; J: TRBJ1-5; size: once; D: TRBD1; CDR3: CASSEALGQIPQHF; DNA: TGTGCCAGCAGTGAAGCCCTGGGACAGATCCCCCAGCATTTT
V: TRBV11-2; J: TRBJ2-1; size: .; D: TRBD2; CDR3: CASSLGTSGSLDNEQFF; DNA: TGTGCCAGCAGCCTTGGGACTAGCGGGAGTCTGGACAATGAGCAGTTCTTC
V: TRBV5-6; J: TRBJ2-5; size: .; D: TRBD2; CDR3: CASSSSGSGQETQYF; DNA: TGTGCCAGCAGCTCCAGCGGGAGTGGGCAAGAGACCCAGTACTTC
V: TRBV19; J: TRBJ2-2; size: .; D: .; CDR3: CASSPRDFSTGELFF; DNA: TGTGCCAGTAGTCCGAGGGACTTTTCCACCGGGGAGCTGTTTTTT
V: TRBV11-2; J: TRBJ2-7; size: .; D: TRBD2; CDR3: CASSLQLLGGSHEQYF; DNA: TGTGCCAGCAGCTTACAACTGCTAGGCGGGAGCCACGAGCAGTACTTC
V: TRBV4-1; J: TRBJ2-7; size: .; D: .; CDR3: CASSEGFKPSFYEQYF; DNA: TGCGCCAGCAGCGAAGGATTTAAACCGAGTTTCTACGAGCAGTACTTC
V: TRBV9; J: TRBJ1-6; size: once; D: TRBD1; CDR3: CASSSQGAHNSPLHF; DNA: TGTGCCAGCAGCAGCCAGGGGGCACATAATTCACCCCTCCACTTT
V: TRBV7-8; J: TRBJ2-5; size: once; D: TRBD1; CDR3: CASSLRTGVETQYF; DNA: TGTGCCAGCAGCCTAAGGACAGGGGTAGAGACCCAGTACTTC
V: TRBV4-3; J: TRBJ1-1; size: few; D: .; CDR3: CASSQFSSGGTEAFF; DNA: TGCGCCAGCAGCCAATTCAGCTCCGGGGGCACTGAAGCTTTCTTT
V: TRBV12-3/TRBV12-4; J: TRBJ2-5; size: .; D: TRBD2; CDR3: CASRRETETQYF; DNA: TGTGCCAGCAGGCGGGAGACCGAGACCCAGTACTTC
V: TRBV6-1; J: TRBJ1-1; size: .; D: .; CDR3: CASSEASTGNTEAFF; DNA: TGTGCCAGCAGTGAAGCGTCCACAGGGAACACTGAAGCTTTCTTT
V: TRBV6-5; J: TRBJ1-6; size: once; D: .; CDR3: CASSYSLRENSPLHF; DNA: TGTGCCAGCAGTTACAGTCTGAGGGAGAATTCACCCCTCCACTTT
V: TRBV2; J: TRBJ1-6; size: .; D: TRBD1; CDR3: CASKGGTAANSPLHF; DNA: TGTGCCAGCAAAGGGGGCACGGCCGCGAATTCACCCCTCCACTTT
V: TRBV12-5; J: TRBJ2-3; size: .; D: .; CDR3: CASGFSQGFRGTDTQYF; DNA: TGTGCTAGTGGTTTCTCACAGGGTTTCAGGGGCACAGATACGCAGTATTTT
V: TRBV18; J: TRBJ1-2; size: .; D: TRBD1; CDR3: CASSMDRGYGYTF; DNA: TGTGCCAGCTCAATGGACAGGGGCTATGGCTACACCTTC
V: TRBV28; J: TRBJ2-2; size: .; D: TRBD1; CDR3: CASSLDRGPGELFF; DNA: TGTGCCAGCAGCCTTGACAGGGGCCCCGGGGAGCTGTTTTTT
V: TRBV30; J: TRBJ1-3; size: .; D: .; CDR3: CAWTKGSASGNTIYF; DNA: TGTGCCTGGACCAAGGGGTCAGCCTCTGGAAACACCATATATTTT
V: TRBV7-9; J: TRBJ1-2; size: .; D: .; CDR3: CASSQTPGLYGYTF; DNA: TGTGCCAGCAGCCAAACGCCGGGTCTCTATGGCTACACCTTC
V: TRBV19; J: TRBJ1-1; size: few; D: TRBD1; CDR3: CASTYTTGRGEAFF; DNA: TGTGCCAGTACGTACACGACAGGGCGTGGTGAAGCTTTCTTT
V: TRBV29-1; J: TRBJ2-7; size: .; D: TRBD1; CDR3: CSCRDRGYEQYF; DNA: TGCAGCTGCCGGGACAGGGGCTACGAGCAGTACTTC
V: TRBV15; J: TRBJ2-7; size: .; D: TRBD1; CDR3: CATSRGPGQGSVQYF; DNA: TGTGCCACCAGCAGGGGCCCGGGACAGGGATCAGTGCAGTACTTC
V: TRBV24-1; J: TRBJ1-4; size: once; D: TRBD1; CDR3: CAIRGTGGSGNEKLFF; DNA: TGTGCCATTCGGGGGACAGGCGGTTCCGGGAATGAAAAACTGTTTTTT
V: TRBV6-6; J: TRBJ1-4; size: .; D: TRBD1; CDR3: CASSQSGTGREKLFF; DNA: TGTGCCAGCAGCCAGTCAGGGACAGGGCGCGAAAAACTGTTTTTT
V: TRBV2; J: TRBJ2-1; size: .; D: TRBD1; CDR3: CASSADRGSYNEQFF; DNA: TGTGCCAGCAGCGCAGACAGGGGTTCCTACAATGAGCAGTTCTTC
V: TRBV7-8; J: TRBJ1-4; size: .; D: TRBD1; CDR3: CASSYDRGGNEKLFF; DNA: TGTGCCAGCAGCTACGACAGGGGCGGTAATGAAAAACTGTTTTTT
V: TRBV19; J: TRBJ2-7; size: .; D: .; CDR3: CASSIMGGEQYF; DNA: TGTGCCAGTAGTATAATGGGGGGCGAGCAGTACTTC
V: TRBV7-2; J: TRBJ1-3; size: .; D: .; CDR3: CASSLSLSSGNTIYF; DNA: TGTGCCAGCAGCTTATCGTTGAGCTCTGGAAACACCATATATTTT